This record looks at one T cell receptor (beta chain) sequence and its context. Its antigen is currently unknown. This record comes from a study of T cell repertoires in cytomegalovirus infection. Overall study context: As its CMV epitopes, the study selected recently identified HLA-C-restricted and well-studied HLA-B-restricted targets. A matching HLA type, together with CMV infection, was signaled by public TCR beta signatures. Study results and caveats: There were carriers of CMV plus the relevant HLA, and cumulative public TCR beta family frequency identified them.

Via MiXCR, TCRdb re-called the reads, giving one row per CDR3 protein. The sample has fewer than 850,000 distinct CDR3 sequences; under 35% are singletons. Trimming at V came to 3 bases and at J to 3 bases, leaving 2 bases not matched to a gene. Germline V gene data show CDR1 as SGDLS and CDR2 as YYNGEE. The CDR3 is made up of 15 amino acids. Sequenced material: cultured CD8+ T cells from PBMCs, taken from culture after CMV antigen stimulation. This clonotype was obtained from a human donor in good health (CMV status not recorded). Some clones in this sample may be carry-over from other donors' samples. The J gene is TRBJ1-5, the V gene TRBV9; 11 bases map to TRBD1. The CDR3 loop reads CASSGTGGHNQPQHF. The DNA of the CDR3 is TGTGCCAGCAGCGGGACAGGGGGCCACAATCAGCCCCAGCATTTT. Full variable domain (outside the CDR3, taken from reference TRBV9 and TRBJ1-5): DSGVTQTPKHLITATGQRVTLRCSPRSGDLSVYWYQQSLDQGLQFLIQYYNGEERAKGNILERFSAQQFPDLHSELNLSSLELGDSALYFCASSGTGGHNQPQHFGDGTRLSIL.